A few counts support the clone carrying this T cell receptor (beta chain). Its cognate antigen is unknown. The data belong to a study of regulatory T cells in long-lasting Graves disease. This sample's time point: newly diagnosed GD, antithyroid drugs for less than 3 months. The TCR library was prepared using RNA isolated from PBMCs. CDR1 is SGHTA, CDR2 FQGTGA, per germline. V trimming: 6 bases; J trimming: 1 base; junction bases outside the gene matches: 10. The CDR3 loop spans 18 amino acids. Assembly of TCR beta libraries relied on iRepertoire HTBI primers together with Arm-PCR of CDR3 regions. TCRdb itself ran the multiplex PCR reads through MiXCR, one entry per CDR3 protein. The sample has hundreds of thousands of distinct CDR3 sequences; around 17% are singletons. Findings of the study overall: Newly diagnosed patients shared about a thousand public clonotypes; persistent patients shared approximately 2,700. Having few samples may have compromised the accuracy. Less diverse TCR repertoires were seen in persistent Graves' patients than in newly diagnosed ones.

This sample also appeared in a second study, on T cells in Graves' hyperthyroidism and ophthalmopathy. That source adds: The HTBI primer set drove a first-round RT-PCR of the TCR CDR3.

The specimen was peripheral blood mononuclear cells (PBMCs), collected at new diagnosis, from a patient treated with antithyroid drugs. V and J are TRBV7-3 and TRBJ2-6; 9 nucleotides match TRBD1. This TCR was sampled from a woman aged 25 to 39 with Graves disease. DNA of the CDR3: TGTGCCAGCAGTCCCGGGACAGGGAAAGGTTCTGGGGCCAACGTCCTGACTTTC. Its translation: CASSPGTGKGSGANVLTF.